This T cell receptor beta chain comes out of a study of OX40 agonist ivuxolimab in advanced cancers. V was clipped by 5 bases and J by 4 bases, with 5 bases between them. CDR3 length: 12 residues. Germline values: CDR1 PRHDT, CDR2 FYEKMQ (reference sequence). Profiling relied on immunoSEQ multiplex PCR, and the TCRdb table lists in-frame clones only, not all of them. The repertoire holds 65,000 to 70,000 clones, roughly 76% seen once, with 1.6% in the top ten. Peripheral blood came from all dose cohorts at three timepoints. The V and J genes are TRBV13 and TRBJ2-2; the D is unclear. The TCR sequence derives from an adult with an advanced solid tumor such as melanoma, head and neck, liver or kidney cancer. The sample here was CD4+ or CD8+ T cells sorted from blood, taken in a trial of the OX40 agonist ivuxolimab. CDR3: CASSGVTGELFF. CDR3 nucleotide sequence: TGTGCCAGCAGCGGGGTCACCGGGGAGCTGTTTTTT.